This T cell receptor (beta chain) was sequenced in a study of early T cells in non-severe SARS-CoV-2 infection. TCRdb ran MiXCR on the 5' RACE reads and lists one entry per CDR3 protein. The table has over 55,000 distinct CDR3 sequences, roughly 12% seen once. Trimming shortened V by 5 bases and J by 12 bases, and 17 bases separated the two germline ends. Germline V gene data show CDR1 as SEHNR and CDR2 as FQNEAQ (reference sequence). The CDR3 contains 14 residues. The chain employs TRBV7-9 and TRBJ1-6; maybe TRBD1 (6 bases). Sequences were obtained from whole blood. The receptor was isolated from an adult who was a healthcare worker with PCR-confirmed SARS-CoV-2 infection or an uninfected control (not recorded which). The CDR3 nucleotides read TGTGCCAGCAGCCCCGACAGGTCCCTAGGACCCCTCCACTTT. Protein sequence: CASSPDRSLGPLHF.